The T cell receptor (beta chain) under discussion was sequenced for a study of blood T cell repertoires in COVID-19. Germline lookup yields CDR1 LNHDA and CDR2 SQIVND (reference sequence). CDR3 length equals 12 residues. Trimming removed 1 base at V and 7 bases at J, with 7 bases between. In the source study's methods: Using reference gene primer amplification, nucleated cell counts were estimated. The method was immunoSEQ multiplex PCR; TCRdb's version includes in-frame clones alone and lacks a portion of them. V, J and clone size were drawn from that table, and D and trimming were deduced from the DNA. The data contain some 120,000 clones, more than 90% of them singletons.

This chain links TRBV19 with TRBJ1-2, with unresolved D. The TCR was taken from a man in his 60s with COVID-19, enrolled during active disease. The specimen sequenced was peripheral blood. The CDR3 sequence is CASSIGQFGYTF. The DNA for the CDR3 is TGTGCCAGTAGTATAGGGCAATTTGGCTACACCTTC.